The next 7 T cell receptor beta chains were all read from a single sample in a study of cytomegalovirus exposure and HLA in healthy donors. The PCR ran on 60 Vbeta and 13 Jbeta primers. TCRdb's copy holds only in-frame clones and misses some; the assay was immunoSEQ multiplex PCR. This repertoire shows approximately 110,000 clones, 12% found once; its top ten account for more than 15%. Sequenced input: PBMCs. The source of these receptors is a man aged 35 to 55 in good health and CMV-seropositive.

The CDR3 nucleotides read TGTGCCAGCAGTGAAGAGGGACAGGGGATTTTCACCTACGAGCAGTACTTC. Translating it yields CASSEEGQGIFTYEQYF. The rearrangement joins TRBV2 to TRBJ2-7; 10 bases map to TRBD1. V lost 1 base and J lost 2; bases outside the gene matches: 8. Germline loops: CDR1 SNHLY, CDR2 FYNNEI. The CDR3 has 17 amino acids.

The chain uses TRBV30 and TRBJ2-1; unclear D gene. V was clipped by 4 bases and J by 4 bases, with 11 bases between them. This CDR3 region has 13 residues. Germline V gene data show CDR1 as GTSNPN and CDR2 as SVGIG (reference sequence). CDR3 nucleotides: TGTGCCTGGACCCTAGATCAGTACAATGAGCAGTTCTTC. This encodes CAWTLDQYNEQFF.

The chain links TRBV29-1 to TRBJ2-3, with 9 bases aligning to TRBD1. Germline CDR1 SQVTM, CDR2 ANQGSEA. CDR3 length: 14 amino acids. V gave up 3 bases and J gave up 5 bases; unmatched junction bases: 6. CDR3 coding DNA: TGCAGCGTTGAGCCCGGGACAGGGCTAGATACGCAGTATTTT. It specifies CSVEPGTGLDTQYF.

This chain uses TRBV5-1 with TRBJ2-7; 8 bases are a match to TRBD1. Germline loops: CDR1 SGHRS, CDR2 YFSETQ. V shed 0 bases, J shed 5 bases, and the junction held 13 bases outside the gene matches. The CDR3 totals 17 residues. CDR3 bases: TGCGCCAGCAGCTTGGGGGGGTTTAGACAGGGGTCGGACGAGCAGTACTTC. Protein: CASSLGGFRQGSDEQYF.

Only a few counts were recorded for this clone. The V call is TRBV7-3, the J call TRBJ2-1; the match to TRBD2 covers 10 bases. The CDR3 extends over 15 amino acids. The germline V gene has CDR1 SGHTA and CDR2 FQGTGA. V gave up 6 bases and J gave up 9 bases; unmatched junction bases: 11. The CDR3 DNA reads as TGTGCCAGCAGTCCTTCGGTGACTAGCGGGCGTGAGCAGTTCTTC. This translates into CASSPSVTSGREQFF.

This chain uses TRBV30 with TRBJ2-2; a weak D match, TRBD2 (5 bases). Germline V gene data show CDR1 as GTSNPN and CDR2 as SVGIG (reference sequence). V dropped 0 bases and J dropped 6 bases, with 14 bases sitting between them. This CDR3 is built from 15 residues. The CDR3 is CAWSVRAGIAGELFF. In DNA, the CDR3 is TGTGCCTGGAGTGTACGGGCCGGGATTGCCGGGGAGCTGTTTTTT.

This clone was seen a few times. The CDR3: CASSFAGLSSYNEQFF. The CDR3 bases are TGTGCCAGCAGTTTCGCGGGATTGAGCTCCTACAATGAGCAGTTCTTC. The V and J genes are TRBV6-5 and TRBJ2-1, with a tentative D call TRBD2 (6 bases). The CDR3 is 16 amino acids. Looked up from germline, CDR1 is MNHEY and CDR2 is SVGAGI. Trimming pared 4 bases from V and 0 bases from J, leaving 13 bases between.